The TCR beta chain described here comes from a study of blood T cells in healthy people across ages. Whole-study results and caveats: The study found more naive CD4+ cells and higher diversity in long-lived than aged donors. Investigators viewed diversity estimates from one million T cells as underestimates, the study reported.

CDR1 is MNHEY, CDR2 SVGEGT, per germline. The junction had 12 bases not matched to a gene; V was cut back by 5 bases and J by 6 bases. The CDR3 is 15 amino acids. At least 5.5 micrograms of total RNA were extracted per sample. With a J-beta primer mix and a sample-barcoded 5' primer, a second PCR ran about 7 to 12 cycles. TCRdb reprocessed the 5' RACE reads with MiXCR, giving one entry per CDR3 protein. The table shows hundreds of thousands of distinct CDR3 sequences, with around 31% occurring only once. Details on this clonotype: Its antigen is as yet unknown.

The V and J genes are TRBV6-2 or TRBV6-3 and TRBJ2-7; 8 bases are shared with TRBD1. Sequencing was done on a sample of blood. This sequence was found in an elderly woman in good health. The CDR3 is CASSPYRQGRGEQYF. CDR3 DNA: TGTGCCAGCAGTCCCTATCGACAGGGGCGAGGCGAGCAGTACTTC.